These 2 T cell receptor beta chains were sequenced from one sample in a study of OX40 agonist ivuxolimab in advanced cancers. Assay: immunoSEQ multiplex PCR; the TCRdb copy retains only in-frame clones and omits some. The table records roughly 19,000 clones, 80% to 85% of them present only once. The specimen was CD4+ or CD8+ T cells sorted from blood, collected in a trial of the OX40 agonist ivuxolimab. The receptors derive from an adult with an advanced solid tumor such as melanoma, head and neck, liver or kidney cancer.

This chain uses TRBV15 with TRBJ1-5; possibly TRBD1 for D (6 bases). The CDR3 is 15 residues long. The germline CDR1 and CDR2 sequences are LNHNV and YYDKDF (reference sequence). V was clipped by 0 bases and J by 8 bases, with 14 bases between them. The CDR3 region is CATSRDFTGSKPQHF. The DNA of the CDR3 is TGTGCCACCAGCAGAGATTTCACAGGGTCGAAGCCCCAGCATTTT.

This chain connects TRBV7-2 to TRBJ2-7; D possibly corresponds to TRBD2 (5 bases). Germline V gene data show CDR1 as SGHTA and CDR2 as FQGNSA. Trimming removed 0 bases at V and 0 bases at J, with 15 bases between. There are 17 residues in the CDR3. Written as DNA, the CDR3 is TGTGCCAGCAGCTTAGCGTTAGGGTGGGAGAGCTCCTACGAGCAGTACTTC. Amino acids: CASSLALGWESSYEQYF.